This is a list of T cell receptor beta chains from one sample in a study of blood T cell repertoires in COVID-19. The data were produced by immunoSEQ multiplex PCR, yet TCRdb's version contains in-frame clones alone and is incomplete. The data show around 120,000 clones, approximately 87% seen once. Sequenced input: peripheral blood. These TCRs come from a man in his forties or fifties with acute or convalescent COVID-19. The CDR3 runs from the conserved cysteine through the conserved F or W. D genes are given only for firm matches. Clone size is stated in some rows and not others, as once, few, many or a class when expanded.

V gene,clone size,J gene,D gene,CDR3 DNA,CDR3 protein
TRBV29-1,.,TRBJ1-2,TRBD1,TGCAGCGTTGGTAGACAGGGAATCTATGGCTACACCTTC,CSVGRQGIYGYTF
TRBV5-5,.,TRBJ1-4,.,TGTGCCAGCAGCTTGTGGCAGAGGGAGAATGAAAAACTGTTTTTT,CASSLWQRENEKLFF
TRBV5-8,few,TRBJ2-1,.,TGTGCCAGCAGCTTTCAGGGGGCTGTACTAGCGGGTCACAATGAGCAGTTCTTC,CASSFQGAVLAGHNEQFF
TRBV6-4,.,TRBJ2-1,TRBD2,TGTGCCAGCAGGGCGCGGGAGCGGGATCAAGCCTACAATGAGCAGTTCTTC,CASRARERDQAYNEQFF
TRBV10-1,.,TRBJ2-7,TRBD1,TGCGCCAGCAGTGACCCTGGGGACAGGGTCTACGAGCAGTACTTC,CASSDPGDRVYEQYF
TRBV19,.,TRBJ1-5,.,TGTGCCAGTAGTCCCTCTCAAGGACAGCGCAATCAGCCCCAGCATTTT,CASSPSQGQRNQPQHF
TRBV7-8,few,TRBJ2-7,.,TGTGCCAGCTCCTCAGGGCCTAGCGAGAGCTCCTACGAGCAGTACTTC,CASSSGPSESSYEQYF
TRBV27,.,TRBJ1-5,TRBD1,TGTGCCAGCAGTCCCCTTGACAGGGGACTCCCTCAGCCCCAGCATTTT,CASSPLDRGLPQPQHF
TRBV5-1,.,TRBJ1-1,TRBD1,TGCGCCAGCAGCGCCCGGACAGGAGACACTGAAGCTTTCTTT,CASSARTGDTEAFF
TRBV5-5,.,TRBJ2-3,TRBD1,TGTGCCAGCAGCTTGGGACAGGGATGGGATTCGGATACGCAGTATTTT,CASSLGQGWDSDTQYF
TRBV10-3,.,TRBJ1-1,.,TGTGCCATCAGTGAGTCGAGTAAGGGAGGGGCTTTCTTT,CAISESSKGGAFF
TRBV24-1,once,TRBJ2-3,TRBD1,TGTGCCACCAGTGATCCCCGACAGGGTCCGCAGTATTTT,CATSDPRQGPQYF
TRBV6-5,.,TRBJ2-7,TRBD1,TGTGCCAGCAGCTCAGGGGGCGCAGGCCTTTACGAGCAGTACTTC,CASSSGGAGLYEQYF
TRBV6-2/TRBV6-3,.,TRBJ1-2,.,TGTGCCAGCAGTCAAACCCCGGGACATTCCTACACCTTC,CASSQTPGHSYTF
TRBV5-1,.,TRBJ2-1,TRBD2,TGCGCCAGCAGCTTACTTCGCCCCACAACTAGCGTAAGCAATGAGCAGTTCTTC,CASSLLRPTTSVSNEQFF
TRBV12-3/TRBV12-4,.,TRBJ2-1,.,TGTGCCAGCGACAGGAGCTCCTACAATGAGCAGTTCTTC,CASDRSSYNEQFF
TRBV5-1,.,TRBJ1-6,.,TGCGCCAGCAGCTTGGATGGGGCGGGGGCTTCACCCCTCCACTTT,CASSLDGAGASPLHF
TRBV27,.,TRBJ2-7,TRBD1,TGTGCCAGCAGTTTCGGACAGGATCACTACGAGCAGTACTTC,CASSFGQDHYEQYF
TRBV12-3/TRBV12-4,.,TRBJ2-7,TRBD2,TGTGCCAGCAGTAGCGGGAGCTACGAGCAGTACTTC,CASSSGSYEQYF
TRBV7-9,.,TRBJ2-1,TRBD2,TGTGCCAGCAGCCCTGGACTAGCCGACTACAATGAGCAGTTCTTC,CASSPGLADYNEQFF
TRBV14,once,TRBJ1-1,.,TGTGCCAGCAGCCAAGATTTGGGCGTTGAAGCTTTCTTT,CASSQDLGVEAFF
TRBV5-1,.,TRBJ1-2,.,TGCGCCAGCACTCCGGGGGGCGCGGACCGACCCTACACCTTC,CASTPGGADRPYTF
TRBV11-3,.,TRBJ2-2,TRBD2,TGTGCCAGCAGCCCCCATCCGGGACTAGCAAATACCGGGGAGCTGTTTTTT,CASSPHPGLANTGELFF
TRBV2,.,TRBJ2-3,TRBD2,TGTGCCAGCAGAGCCCTTGACCTCTGGACGGCGGGGAGGGTAGATACGCAGTATTTT,CASRALDLWTAGRVDTQYF
TRBV5-5,.,TRBJ1-1,.,TGTGCCAGCAGCTTGACAGAACTGAACACTGAAGCTTTCTTT,CASSLTELNTEAFF
TRBV3-1/TRBV3-2,.,TRBJ2-1,TRBD2,TGTGCCAGCAGCCAAGTGACTAGCGGGCTTACTTACAATGAGCAGTTCTTC,CASSQVTSGLTYNEQFF
TRBV7-6,.,TRBJ1-5,TRBD1,TGTGCCACCGGACAGGGAGGAAGAGATCAGCCCCAGCATTTT,CATGQGGRDQPQHF
TRBV24-1,.,TRBJ2-1,TRBD2,TGTGCCACCTCTAGCGGGAGCGGTTACAATGAGCAGTTCTTC,CATSSGSGYNEQFF
TRBV3-1/TRBV3-2,.,TRBJ2-7,TRBD2,TGTGCCAGCAGCCAAGTTAGCGGGGCCACCTACGAGCAGTACTTC,CASSQVSGATYEQYF
TRBV18,.,TRBJ1-1,TRBD1,TGTGCCAGCTCACCGGACAGGGTGAACACTGAAGCTTTCTTT,CASSPDRVNTEAFF
TRBV27,.,TRBJ1-1,.,TGTGCCAGCAGCCTAACAGGGCGGAACACTGAAGCTTTCTTT,CASSLTGRNTEAFF
TRBV5-1,once,TRBJ2-5,.,TGCGCCAGCAGCCTGAACAGGTTATCCGGGACCCAGTACTTC,CASSLNRLSGTQYF
TRBV6-6,.,TRBJ2-1,TRBD1,TGTGCCAGCACCAGGGACAGGGGTTTCGATGAGCAGTTCTTC,CASTRDRGFDEQFF
TRBV7-6,.,TRBJ2-1,TRBD2,TGTGCCAGCAGCTTAGTTGGGGGAGGGTCCTACAATGAGCAGTTCTTC,CASSLVGGGSYNEQFF
TRBV12-3/TRBV12-4,.,TRBJ2-7,.,TGTGCCAGCAGAGCATCTGGGCGCGAGCAGTACTTC,CASRASGREQYF
TRBV6-1,.,TRBJ2-7,TRBD2,TGTGCCAGCAGTGAAGCCGGATGGGGGAGGGCCTCCTACGAGCAGTACTTC,CASSEAGWGRASYEQYF
TRBV21-1,.,TRBJ2-1,.,TGTGCCAGCAGCTCTCCCGTTAGCGGGAGGGTGTACAATGAGCAGTTCTTC,CASSSPVSGRVYNEQFF
TRBV18,.,TRBJ2-1,TRBD2,TGTGCCAGCTCACTAGCGGGAGGGAATTACAATGAGCAGTTCTTC,CASSLAGGNYNEQFF
TRBV10-3,.,TRBJ2-2,.,TGTGCCATCAGTGATATAAGACAGGACCGCCGGGAGCTGTTTTTT,CAISDIRQDRRELFF
TRBV12-3/TRBV12-4,.,TRBJ2-4,.,TGTGCCAGCAACTCAAGGGGGAACATTCAGTACTTC,CASNSRGNIQYF
TRBV19,.,TRBJ1-2,.,TGTGCCAGTAGTATTCTCAACTATGGCTACACCTTC,CASSILNYGYTF
TRBV5-1,.,TRBJ2-5,.,TGCGCCAGCAGCGGATCTACAGGGAGTTGGGAGACCCAGTACTTC,CASSGSTGSWETQYF
TRBV29-1,.,TRBJ1-4,.,TGCAGCGTCGAGGGACTTGCAACTAATGAAAAACTGTTTTTT,CSVEGLATNEKLFF
TRBV24-1,.,TRBJ2-2,TRBD1,TGTGCCACCAGTGATCGGGACAGGGCCGACACCGGGGAGCTGTTTTTT,CATSDRDRADTGELFF
TRBV19,.,TRBJ2-7,TRBD2,TGTGCCAGTACCTCAGCGGGAGGGAGGTACGAGCAGTACTTC,CASTSAGGRYEQYF
TRBV7-6,.,TRBJ2-4,TRBD1,TGTGCCAGCAGCTTGAACAGGGGGGACATTCAGTACTTC,CASSLNRGDIQYF
TRBV7-7,.,TRBJ2-5,TRBD2,TGTGCCAGCAGCTTAATCGGGGGGGCTGAAGAGACCCAGTACTTC,CASSLIGGAEETQYF
TRBV19,.,TRBJ2-5,.,TGTGCCAGTAGTATAGAGGGCAGTAAGAGGACCCAGTACTTC,CASSIEGSKRTQYF
TRBV4-3,.,TRBJ2-7,TRBD2,TGCGCCAGCAGCCAAGATCGGAGCGGGAGGGCCTACGAGCAGTACTTC,CASSQDRSGRAYEQYF
TRBV5-5,.,TRBJ2-3,TRBD2,TGTGCCAGCAGCTGGACCGGGACTAGCGGGAGCACAGATACGCAGTATTTT,CASSWTGTSGSTDTQYF
TRBV3-1/TRBV3-2,.,TRBJ2-7,.,TGTGCCAGCAGCGGATCCAGGGGCTACGAGCAGTACTTC,CASSGSRGYEQYF
TRBV12-3/TRBV12-4,.,TRBJ2-3,.,TGTGCCAGCAGTCCCGGTACGGATACGCAGTATTTT,CASSPGTDTQYF
TRBV14,.,TRBJ2-2,.,TGTGCCAGCAGCCACATACTCATGCAGGTGCCCGGGGAGCTGTTTTTT,CASSHILMQVPGELFF
TRBV3-1/TRBV3-2,few,TRBJ1-6,.,TGTGCCAGCAGCCAGCGGGGTCAGAATTCACCCCTCCACTTT,CASSQRGQNSPLHF
TRBV18,few,TRBJ2-5,.,TGTGCCAGCTCACCCGGAGGCCAAGAGACCCAGTACTTC,CASSPGGQETQYF
TRBV5-1,.,TRBJ2-1,TRBD2,TGCGCCAGCAGCTTGAAGGCGGGAGGTGACAATGAGCAGTTCTTC,CASSLKAGGDNEQFF
TRBV5-1,.,TRBJ2-7,.,TGCGCCAGCAGCGAAAGACTTATTGTGCGGCGGAACCCCTACGAGCAGTACTTC,CASSERLIVRRNPYEQYF
TRBV30,.,TRBJ2-4,TRBD2,TGTGCCTGGATGGGGGGGAGGTCTAACATTCAGTACTTC,CAWMGGRSNIQYF
TRBV10-3,.,TRBJ1-1,.,TGTGCCATCAGTGCGGGGGGTGACACTGAAGCTTTCTTT,CAISAGGDTEAFF
TRBV7-2,.,TRBJ2-5,TRBD1,TGTGCCAGCAGCACAGGACAGGGGACAGAGACCCAGTACTTC,CASSTGQGTETQYF